This paragraph covers one T cell receptor (beta chain) sequence. Its antigen is unidentified. The CDR3 spans 14 residues. The germline V gene has CDR1 KGHSY and CDR2 FQNENV. Trimming shortened V by 4 bases and J by 3 bases, and 12 bases separated the two germline ends. These data come from a study of T cell responses to AZD1222 COVID-19 vaccine. Study findings and constraints: Mapped onto spike, vaccine-associated CD4 TCRs spanned it and were dominant at 160-218 and 743-854. Nearly half of the spike-specific TCRs reportedly recognize variant regions that carry no mutations. Clonal diversity was possibly underestimated; the donors were predominantly white British and more often female. Baseline serostatus was positive in only five to seven AZD1222 recipients.

Assay: immunoSEQ multiplex PCR; the TCRdb copy retains only in-frame clones and omits some. The sample includes some 120,000 clones, 85% to 95% seen only once; the top ten take 2.5% to 3.5%. The gene calls are TRBV16 and TRBJ1-1; TRBD1 is a possible D gene (6 bases). This material consisted of peripheral blood, taken on day 0 of AZD1222 vaccination. The origin of this receptor is an adult in good health. CDR3 nucleotide sequence: TGTGCCAGCAGCCTGGGACATATCGACACTGAAGCTTTCTTT. The encoded protein is CASSLGHIDTEAFF.